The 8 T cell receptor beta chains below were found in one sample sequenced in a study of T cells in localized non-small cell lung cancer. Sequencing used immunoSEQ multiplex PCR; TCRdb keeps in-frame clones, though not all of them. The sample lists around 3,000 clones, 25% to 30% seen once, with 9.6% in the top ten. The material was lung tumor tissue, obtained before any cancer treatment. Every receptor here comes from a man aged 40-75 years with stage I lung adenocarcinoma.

The CDR3 DNA sequence: TGTGCCATCAGTGAGCCTGGACTAGCGGGGGGCGAGACCCAGTACTTC. This encodes CAISEPGLAGGETQYF. The chain joins TRBV10-3 to TRBJ2-5; 14 bases line up with TRBD2. Losses at the gene ends were 2 bases for V and 5 bases for J; bases not matched to a gene: 4. The CDR3 is 16 residues long. Germline V CDR1 and CDR2: ENHRY, SYGVKD.

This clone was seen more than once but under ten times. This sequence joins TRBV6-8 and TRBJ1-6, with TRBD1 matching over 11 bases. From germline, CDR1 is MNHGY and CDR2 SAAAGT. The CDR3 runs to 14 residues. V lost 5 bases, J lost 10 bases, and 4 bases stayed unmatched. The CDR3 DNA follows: TGTGCCAGCAGTAGGACAGGGGGCGAATCACCCCTCCACTTT. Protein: CASSRTGGESPLHF.

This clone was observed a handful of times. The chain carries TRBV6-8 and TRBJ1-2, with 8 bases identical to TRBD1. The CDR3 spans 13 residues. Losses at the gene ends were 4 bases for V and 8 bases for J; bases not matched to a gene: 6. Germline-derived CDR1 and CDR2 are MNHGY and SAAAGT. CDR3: CASSSGQGRGYTF. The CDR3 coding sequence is TGTGCCAGCAGTTCAGGACAGGGCCGGGGCTACACCTTC.

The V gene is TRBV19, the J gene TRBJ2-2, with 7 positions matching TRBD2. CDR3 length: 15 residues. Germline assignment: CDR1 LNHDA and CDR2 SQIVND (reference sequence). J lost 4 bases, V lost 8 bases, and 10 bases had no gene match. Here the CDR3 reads CASHSGGGRTGELFF. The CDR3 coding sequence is TGTGCCAGTCACTCGGGGGGAGGTCGCACCGGGGAGCTGTTTTTT.

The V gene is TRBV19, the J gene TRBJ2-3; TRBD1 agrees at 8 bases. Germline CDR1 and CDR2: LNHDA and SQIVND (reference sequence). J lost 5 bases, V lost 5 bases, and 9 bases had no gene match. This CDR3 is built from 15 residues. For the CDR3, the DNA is TGTGCCAGTAGTTACAGGTCAGGGGGCTTAGATACGCAGTATTTT. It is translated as CASSYRSGGLDTQYF.

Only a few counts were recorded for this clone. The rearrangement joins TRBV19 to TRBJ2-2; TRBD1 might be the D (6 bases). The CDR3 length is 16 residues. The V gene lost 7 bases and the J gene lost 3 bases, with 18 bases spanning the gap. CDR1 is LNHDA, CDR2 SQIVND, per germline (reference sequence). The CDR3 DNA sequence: TGTGCCAGTAAGGGCTTGGAGGACAGATACACCGGGGAGCTGTTTTTT. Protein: CASKGLEDRYTGELFF.

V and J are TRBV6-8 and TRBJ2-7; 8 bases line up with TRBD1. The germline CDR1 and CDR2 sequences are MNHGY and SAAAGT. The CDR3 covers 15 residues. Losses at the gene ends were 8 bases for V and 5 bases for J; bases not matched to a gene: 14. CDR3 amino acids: CASGEEGQGVHEQYF. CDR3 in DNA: TGTGCCAGCGGGGAAGAAGGACAGGGAGTCCACGAGCAGTACTTC.

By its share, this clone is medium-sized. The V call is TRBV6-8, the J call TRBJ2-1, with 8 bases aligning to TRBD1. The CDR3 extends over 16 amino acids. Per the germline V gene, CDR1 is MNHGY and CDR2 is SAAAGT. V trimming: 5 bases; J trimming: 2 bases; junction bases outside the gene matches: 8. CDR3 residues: CASSPPGTGTYNEQFF. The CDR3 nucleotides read TGTGCCAGCAGTCCCCCAGGGACAGGAACCTACAATGAGCAGTTCTTC.